The T cell receptor beta chain described here comes from a study of CD8 T cells in ankylosing spondylitis. Researchers built TCR beta libraries using quantitative 5'-RACE with molecular barcodes. TCRdb fed the 5' RACE reads into MiXCR, producing one record per CDR3 protein. There are around 770,000 distinct CDR3 sequences in the sample; approximately 12% occur only once, and 0.51% lies in the top ten. The CDR3 has 16 residues. The germline CDR1 and CDR2 sequences are SGHTA and FQGNSA. The V and J ends lost 2 bases and 5 bases, in that order; junction bases with no gene match: 6. Whole-study results and caveats: Past studies reported some motif variants in reactive arthritis synovial fluid and blood. It appeared that ankylosing spondylitis blood was characterized by a TCR beta motif of several highly homologous variants. Reportedly, significant enrichment of disease-linked clones occurred in matched ankylosing spondylitis synovial fluid. Disease-linked clones bore a CD8+ phenotype, appearing relatively rarely in peripheral blood.

This clonotype was counted between two and nine times. Its antigen is still unknown. The sequence was obtained from a male donor with ankylosing spondylitis. This chain connects TRBV7-2 to TRBJ1-4; 9 bases map to TRBD1. Material: blood, either unsorted or a sorted T cell fraction (not recorded which). This chain's CDR3 is CASSLSGTGFNEKLFF. The CDR3 DNA is TGTGCCAGCAGCTTATCTGGGACAGGGTTCAATGAAAAACTGTTTTTT.